What follows is one T cell receptor (beta chain) and its context. Its target is not known. This sample was taken from a study of T cell responses to AZD1222 COVID-19 vaccine. The CDR3 contains 15 residues. Germline-derived CDR1 and CDR2 are LNHDA and SQIVND (reference sequence). The germline V and J ends were trimmed by 5 bases and 2 bases, with 15 bases remaining between them. Study-level points and caveats: In a largely white British group with more females than males, clonal diversity was possibly underestimated.

Clones were read by immunoSEQ multiplex PCR, and TCRdb kept only the in-frame ones, dropping some. Among 96,000 or so clones listed, roughly nine tenths were seen once. This clonotype was obtained from an adult in good health. The starting material was peripheral blood, obtained on day 0 of AZD1222 vaccination. This rearrangement joins TRBV19 to TRBJ1-2; a weak D match, TRBD1 (5 bases). CDR3 amino acids: CASSARDVNNYGYTF. Written as DNA, the CDR3 is TGTGCCAGTAGTGCCCGGGACGTAAACAACTATGGCTACACCTTC.